This T cell receptor (beta chain) was found in a study of T cell responses to AZD1222 COVID-19 vaccine. Germline V lookup: CDR1 SGHKS, CDR2 YYEKEE (reference sequence). CDR3 length equals 15 residues. The V segment lost 7 bases and the J segment 1 base; nucleotides outside the gene matches: 10. Clones were read by immunoSEQ multiplex PCR, and TCRdb kept only the in-frame ones, dropping some. The sample lists under 120,000 clones, about 85% occurring once. The receptor comes from an adult who received the AZD1222 COVID-19 vaccine. The rearrangement links TRBV5-5 to TRBJ2-7, with 8 bases aligning to TRBD1. The sequenced sample was peripheral blood, obtained 28 days after the second AZD1222 dose. Written as DNA, the CDR3 is TGTGCCAGCCGATTGTCCGGGACAGGATCCTACGAGCAGTACTTC. Protein: CASRLSGTGSYEQYF.